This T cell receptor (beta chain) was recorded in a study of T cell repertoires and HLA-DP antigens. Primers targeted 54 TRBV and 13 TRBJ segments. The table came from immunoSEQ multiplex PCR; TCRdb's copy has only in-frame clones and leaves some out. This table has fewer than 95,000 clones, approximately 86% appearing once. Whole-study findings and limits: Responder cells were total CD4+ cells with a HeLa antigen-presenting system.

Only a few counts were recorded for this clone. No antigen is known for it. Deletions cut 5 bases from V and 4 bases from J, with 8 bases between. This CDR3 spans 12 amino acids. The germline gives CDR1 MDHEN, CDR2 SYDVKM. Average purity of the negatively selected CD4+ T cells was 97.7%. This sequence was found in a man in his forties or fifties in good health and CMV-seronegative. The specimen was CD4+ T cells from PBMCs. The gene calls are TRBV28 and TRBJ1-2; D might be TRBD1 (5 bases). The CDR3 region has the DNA TGTGCCAGCAGTAGGGACCGCTATGGCTACACCTTC. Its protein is CASSRDRYGYTF.